These 23 T cell receptor beta chains originate from one sample sequenced in a study of Graves' ophthalmopathy and Graves' hyperthyroidism. Transcripts of RNA were the source for amplifying TCR beta CDR3 regions. First-round RT-PCR with HTBI primers preceded a second-round multiplex PCR. Each CDR3 protein gets one entry after TCRdb re-called the multiplex PCR reads with MiXCR. The table has roughly 230,000 distinct CDR3 sequences, roughly 21% seen once. The material sequenced was peripheral blood. These receptors all come from a woman in her 50s with Graves' ophthalmopathy.

Ten or more counts support this clonotype. The rearrangement links TRBV29-1 to TRBJ2-5; 10 bases fit TRBD1. This CDR3 region has 14 residues. From germline, CDR1 is SQVTM and CDR2 ANQGSEA. The DNA for the CDR3 is TGCAGTTCCTGGGGGGGACAGGGGAAAGAGACCCAGTACTTC. This sequence encodes CSSWGGQGKETQYF.

This clonotype has a count of ten or more. The chain recombines TRBV5-1 with TRBJ2-2; 8 bases fit TRBD1. This CDR3 is 15 amino acids long. Germline V lookup: CDR1 SGHRS, CDR2 YFSETQ. V was pared by 5 bases and J by 2 bases, with 5 bases of the junction left unmatched. The CDR3 DNA reads as TGCGCCAGCAGGGGGACAGGAGGAAACACCGGGGAGCTGTTTTTT. Protein: CASRGTGGNTGELFF.

This sequence joins TRBV10-3 and TRBJ2-5; tentative D call: TRBD2 (6 bases). The CDR3 length is 12 residues. In germline, CDR1 is ENHRY, CDR2 SYGVKD. V lost 9 bases to trimming and J lost 3 bases, with 11 bases between them. CDR3 sequence: CAIRSGEETQYF. Here the CDR3 DNA reads TGTGCCATAAGGTCGGGGGAAGAGACCCAGTACTTC.

The chain employs TRBV5-1 and TRBJ2-5; unclear D gene. Germline V gene data show CDR1 as SGHRS and CDR2 as YFSETQ. The germline V and J ends were trimmed by 0 bases and 3 bases, with 9 bases remaining between them. The CDR3 sequence is 14 residues long. CDR3 DNA sequence: TGCGCCAGCAGCTTGGCCAGCAGCGAAGAGACCCAGTACTTC. This translates into CASSLASSEETQYF.

This clonotype has a count of ten or more. This chain links TRBV20-1 with TRBJ2-7, with TRBD2 identical over 11 bases. J was trimmed by 3 bases and V by 6 bases; bases with no gene match: 7. Germline CDR1 is DFQATT and CDR2 is SNEGSKA (reference sequence). The CDR3 sequence is 14 residues long. The CDR3 DNA is TGCAGTGCCGTGGGACTAGCGGTTTTCTACGAGCAGTACTTC. This gives the protein CSAVGLAVFYEQYF.

This clonotype was observed at least ten times. The CDR3: CASSPGGPSGSTGKETQYF. In nucleotides, the CDR3 is TGTGCCAGTAGTCCAGGGGGGCCTAGCGGGAGTACGGGTAAAGAGACCCAGTACTTC. The chain combines TRBV19 with TRBJ2-5; 10 bases match TRBD2. CDR1 and CDR2 (germline): LNHDA, SQIVND (reference sequence). This CDR3 has 19 residues. The V segment lost 5 bases and the J segment 3 bases; nucleotides outside the gene matches: 18.

This clonotype was recorded many times. The chain has TRBV6-1 and TRBJ2-7; no definite D call. The V and J ends lost 10 bases and 3 bases respectively, with 13 bases between them. CDR1 is MNHNS, CDR2 SASEGT, per germline. This CDR3 has 12 residues. DNA for the CDR3: TGTGCCACCTCGCAAGGGCTCTACGAGCAGTACTTC. It codes for CATSQGLYEQYF.

The chain combines TRBV20-1 with TRBJ1-6; D remains unclear. CDR1 DFQATT and CDR2 SNEGSKA come from the germline V gene (reference sequence). This CDR3 comprises 13 residues. V shed 0 bases and J shed 6 bases, with 6 bases lying between them. DNA of the CDR3: TGCAGTGCTAGAGATCGGGGTAATTCACCCCTCCACTTT. Amino acids: CSARDRGNSPLHF.

This chain joins TRBV12-3 or TRBV12-4 and TRBJ1-1; no clear D. CDR3 length: 17 amino acids. Trimming pared 5 bases from V and 2 bases from J, leaving 21 bases between. CDR3: CASSLPRPGLPNTEAFF. The CDR3 bases are TGTGCCAGCAGTCTCCCCCGACCCGGACTTCCCAACACTGAAGCTTTCTTT.

This clonotype was seen at least ten times. The J gene is TRBJ1-2, the V gene TRBV7-9; D call uncertain. Trimming took off 3 bases at V and 3 bases at J, with 17 bases between the two ends. Germline V gives CDR1 SEHNR, CDR2 FQNEAQ (reference sequence). The CDR3 loop spans 16 amino acids. The CDR3 here is CASSFSDVDGDYGYTF. CDR3 bases: TGTGCCAGCAGCTTCTCGGATGTAGATGGTGACTATGGCTACACCTTC.

This clonotype was counted at least ten times. V gene TRBV19 combines with J gene TRBJ2-7, with D hard to call. This CDR3 is built from 14 residues. Trimming stripped 3 bases from V and 5 bases from J, with 14 bases between. Germline-derived CDR1 and CDR2 are LNHDA and SQIVND (reference sequence). CDR3 in DNA: TGTGCCAGTAGTATCCGGGCCCTCCGGAACGAGCAGTACTTC. It yields the protein CASSIRALRNEQYF.

This rearrangement joins TRBV5-1 to TRBJ2-7; tentatively, D is TRBD1 (5 bases). CDR3 length equals 13 residues. Trimming cost V 1 base and J 4 bases, with 9 bases left between them. Germline CDR1 and CDR2: SGHRS and YFSETQ. The chain's CDR3 is CASSLPGRYEQYF. CDR3 nucleotide sequence: TGCGCCAGCAGCTTGCCAGGGCGGTACGAGCAGTACTTC.

This clonotype was counted many times. This chain joins TRBV24-1 and TRBJ2-5, with D possibly being TRBD1 (7 bases). Trimming pared 1 base from V and 5 bases from J, leaving 16 bases between. CDR1 is KGHDR, CDR2 SFDVKD, per germline. This CDR3 comprises 16 residues. The DNA of the CDR3 is TGTGCCACCAGTGATTTCTCACCGACAGGGAGGGAGACCCAGTACTTC. This translates into CATSDFSPTGRETQYF.

This clonotype was detected many times. The V and J genes are TRBV29-1 and TRBJ1-2; 9 positions agree with TRBD1. CDR3 size: 12 residues. Germline CDR1 is SQVTM and CDR2 is ANQGSEA. Trimming at V came to 6 bases and at J to 6 bases, leaving 5 bases not matched to a gene. The CDR3 loop is CSVRDRDHGYTF. The CDR3 nucleotides are TGCAGCGTGAGGGACAGGGATCATGGCTACACCTTC.

This clonotype has at least ten counts. This chain uses TRBV19 with TRBJ2-2; 12 bases match TRBD2. The junction had 3 bases not matched to a gene; V was cut back by 4 bases and J by 3 bases. The CDR3 loop spans 16 amino acids. The germline V gene has CDR1 LNHDA and CDR2 SQIVND (reference sequence). CDR3 region: CASSTRLAGDTGELFF. The CDR3 bases are TGTGCCAGTAGTACTCGACTAGCGGGGGACACCGGGGAGCTGTTTTTT. The full variable domain, with the rest looked up from reference TRBV19 and TRBJ2-2, is DGGITQSPKYLFRKEGQNVTLSCEQNLNHDAMYWYRQDPGQGLRLIYYSQIVNDFQKGDIAEGYSVSREKKESFPLTVTSAQKNPTAFYLCASSTRLAGDTGELFFGEGSRLTVL.

This clonotype was seen ten or more times. The CDR3 sequence is CASKGGLNTEAFF. CDR3 in DNA: TGTGCCAGCAAAGGGGGCTTGAACACTGAAGCTTTCTTT. This chain uses TRBV27 with TRBJ1-1, with 7 bases matching TRBD1. Losses at the gene ends were 7 bases for V and 0 bases for J; bases not matched to a gene: 2. Germline assignment: CDR1 MNHEY and CDR2 SMNVEV (reference sequence). The CDR3 is 13 amino acids.

This clonotype was observed at least ten times. This sequence joins TRBV24-1 and TRBJ2-5; 7 nucleotides align to TRBD1. The CDR3 has 15 amino acids. Germline loops: CDR1 KGHDR, CDR2 SFDVKD. Trimming at V came to 9 bases and at J to 0 bases, leaving 9 bases not matched to a gene. CDR3: CATGTRGQYQETQYF. DNA of the CDR3: TGTGCCACCGGGACGAGGGGGCAGTACCAAGAGACCCAGTACTTC.

V is TRBV2 and J is TRBJ1-1; D is perhaps TRBD1 (5 bases). Trimming left V 6 bases short and J 4 bases short, with 12 bases between. The germline V gene encodes CDR1 SNHLY and CDR2 FYNNEI. The CDR3 is 13 residues long. The CDR3, as DNA: TGTGCCAGCAGGGGTGCGGGGGTCACTGAAGCTTTCTTT. Its protein is CASRGAGVTEAFF. Full variable domain (outside the CDR3, taken from reference TRBV2 and TRBJ1-1): EPEVTQTPSHQVTQMGQEVILRCVPISNHLYFYWYRQILGQKVEFLVSFYNNEISEKSEIFDDQFSVERPDGSNFTLKIRSTKLEDSAMYFCASRGAGVTEAFFGQGTRLTVV.

There are a few counts of this clonotype. The chain joins TRBV6-1 to TRBJ1-1, with a weak D call TRBD1 (5 bases). Germline V lookup: CDR1 MNHNS, CDR2 SASEGT. The CDR3 covers 13 residues. Trimming removed 7 bases at V and 1 base at J, with 10 bases between. CDR3 protein: CASTRGSNTEAFF. The CDR3 DNA sequence: TGTGCCAGCACCCGGGGGTCGAACACTGAAGCTTTCTTT.

This clonotype occurred many times. The V gene is TRBV20-1, the J gene TRBJ2-4; 9 bases match TRBD2. The trim removed 0 bases at V and 0 bases at J, leaving 3 bases unmatched. Germline assignment: CDR1 DFQATT and CDR2 SNEGSKA (reference sequence). This CDR3 has 16 residues. The chain's CDR3 is CSAREREGIAKNIQYF. The CDR3 nucleotides are TGCAGTGCTAGAGAGCGGGAGGGCATAGCCAAAAACATTCAGTACTTC.

This clonotype was observed many times. The chain is built from TRBV12-3 or TRBV12-4 and TRBJ1-6, with TRBD1 matching 9 bases. This CDR3 is 15 amino acids long. V was clipped by 4 bases and J by 10 bases; unmatched bases: 8. The CDR3 DNA follows: TGTGCCAGCAGTTCGGCCGGGACAGGGTGGTCACCCCTCCACTTT. It yields the protein CASSSAGTGWSPLHF.

The rearrangement joins TRBV12-3 or TRBV12-4 to TRBJ1-1; the match to TRBD1 covers 8 bases. V shed 6 bases and J 5 bases; nucleotides not matched to a gene: 14. The CDR3 consists of 16 residues. Here the CDR3 reads CASSPSETGVGTEAFF. Here the CDR3 DNA reads TGTGCCAGCAGCCCATCCGAGACAGGGGTAGGGACTGAAGCTTTCTTT.

This clonotype was found many times. V and J are TRBV6-1 and TRBJ2-5; 7 bases fit TRBD2. Germline-derived CDR1 and CDR2 are MNHNS and SASEGT. V lost 7 bases, J lost 5 bases, and 16 bases stayed unmatched. CDR3 length equals 16 residues. The CDR3 here is CASKVSGGRSEETQYF. DNA of the CDR3: TGTGCCAGCAAGGTATCCGGCGGGAGATCGGAGGAGACCCAGTACTTC.